This T cell receptor (beta chain) was captured by sequencing in a study of breast tumors, draining lymph nodes, adjacent tissues. The trim removed 3 bases at V and 7 bases at J, leaving 6 bases unmatched. Germline assignment: CDR1 LGHDT and CDR2 YNNKEL (reference sequence). The CDR3 totals 15 residues. TCRdb processed the multiplex PCR reads anew with MiXCR; each CDR3 protein has one entry. The sample lists tens of thousands of distinct CDR3 sequences, about 23% occurring once. This clonotype was found many times. The antigen is undetermined. General study points: Findings are consistent with lymph node origin and intratumoral expansion of most tumor T cells. Compared with lymph nodes, tumors were less diverse; compared with nontumor tissue, more. Luminal-like breast cancer showed significantly higher tumor–nontumor repertoire similarity than basal-like.

The clonotype comes from a female donor with breast cancer. Some clones in this sample may be carry-over from other donors' samples. This sequence joins TRBV3-1 and TRBJ1-6; 7 bases are shared with TRBD1. Sequencing was carried out using breast tumor tissue. The CDR3 region is CASSHRQGRNSPLHF. Written as DNA, the CDR3 is TGTGCCAGCAGCCACCGACAGGGTCGGAATTCACCCCTCCACTTT.